Below, 3 T cell receptor beta chains from the same sample are listed, as sequenced in a study of shared clonotypes between healthy human individuals. The naive CD8 population came from CD45RO-negative cells selected for CCR7, without terminally differentiated effector memory CD45RA+ cells. Assay: immunoSEQ multiplex PCR; the TCRdb copy retains only in-frame clones and omits some. The sample contains hundreds of thousands of clones, approximately 92% of which appear only once. The specimen was naive CD8+ T cells sorted from blood. The receptors originated from a man between 25 and 39 years old in good health.

The chain links TRBV14 to TRBJ2-1, with 10 bases lining up with TRBD1. Trimming removed 4 bases from V and 6 bases from J; junction bases left unmatched: 3. The CDR3 spans 14 residues. Germline lookup yields CDR1 SGHDN and CDR2 FVKESK. CDR3 residues: CASSPRTGGNEQFF. CDR3 DNA sequence: TGTGCCAGCAGCCCAAGGACAGGGGGCAATGAGCAGTTCTTC.

This sequence joins TRBV4-1 and TRBJ2-7; D remains unclear. Germline V CDR1 and CDR2: MGHRA, YSYEKL. The CDR3 sequence is 20 residues long. Trimming pared 0 bases from V and 0 bases from J, leaving 24 bases between. CDR3 in amino acids: CASSQDFYAAAPSHSYEQYF. CDR3 coding DNA: TGCGCCAGCAGCCAAGATTTTTATGCCGCGGCACCTTCCCACTCCTACGAGCAGTACTTC.

V and J are TRBV15 and TRBJ2-7, with 7 bases matching TRBD1. V lost 0 bases and J lost 2; bases outside the gene matches: 1. Per the germline V gene, CDR1 is LNHNV and CDR2 is YYDKDF (reference sequence). The CDR3 loop spans 14 amino acids. For the CDR3, the DNA is TGTGCCACCAGCAGAGACCAGGGGGCCTACGAGCAGTACTTC. It is translated as CATSRDQGAYEQYF.